This TCR beta chain was sequenced in a study of CD8 T cells in ankylosing spondylitis (dated by TCRdb to the late 2010s). Background for the entire study: The study set out to find disease-linked TCR variants by profiling T cell receptor beta repertoires in ankylosing spondylitis patients and healthy donors. In total, the full study cohort was made up of some 110 healthy donors and 25 ankylosing spondylitis patients. Peripheral blood was sampled, and synovial fluid was additionally collected from ankylosing spondylitis patients.

Study-wide conclusions, independent of this receptor: Blood from ankylosing spondylitis patients appeared to be characterized by a TCR beta motif composed of about eight highly homologous amino acid variants. A CD8+ phenotype was shown by the disease-linked clones, which were found at relatively low frequencies in peripheral blood. Some motif variants were previously reported in synovial fluid and blood of reactive arthritis patients, suggesting common disease-initiation mechanisms. According to the report, matched synovial fluid samples from ankylosing spondylitis patients were significantly enriched for the disease-linked clones.

Measured from the cysteine to the phenylalanine, the CDR3 is 14 residues long. The entry retains the CDR3 DNA only, 42 bases that are in frame from base 1. The germline V gene sets CDR1 to SNHLY and CDR2 to FYNNEI. V drops 10 bases and J drops 1 base, leaving 16 bases in between. A remark on this clonotype: The antigen it binds to is not known. The sample holds no much larger clone one base away, and base qualities are not on file.

The listed sequencing device is Illumina HiSeq 2500. Quantitative 5'-RACE with molecular barcodes was the method used to prepare the TCR beta libraries. On the authors' methods: A new computational method, built on a probabilistic model of VDJ rearrangement, was used to identify disease-linked TCR variants. TCRdb reworked the public reads: Q25 trimming with fastp, MiXCR clone assembly, productive beta chains retained. Every entry covers one CDR3 protein and lists the most common genes and DNA from its rows. The V and J calls were determined by TCRdb, not by the authors. For this sample the table gives around 430,000 distinct CDR3 sequences, of which 17% were detected only once. The top ten clonotypes cover 1% of the sample.

This clonotype was obtained from a male donor with ankylosing spondylitis. The chain is made from TRBV2 and TRBJ1-2, with no confident D gene call. Sample: blood, either unsorted or a sorted T cell fraction (not recorded which). The CDR3 amino acid sequence is: CAKKRTLLNYGYTF. The bases read TGTGCCAAGAAGCGTACATTACTTAACTATGGCTACACCTTC.